Below, 32 T cell receptor beta chains from the same sample are listed, as sequenced in a study of T cell responses to AZD1222 COVID-19 vaccine. Measured with immunoSEQ multiplex PCR; TCRdb has only the in-frame clones, and not every one. The table shows 110,000 to 150,000 clones, with 92% occurring only once. The sequences come from peripheral blood, collected 28 days after the second AZD1222 dose. The receptors derive from an adult who received the AZD1222 COVID-19 vaccine.

This sequence joins TRBV18 and TRBJ2-5; TRBD2 is a possible D gene (5 bases). V lost 8 bases and J lost 2, with 9 bases in between. Per germline, CDR1 KGHSH and CDR2 LQKENI. The CDR3 spans 12 residues. CDR3 sequence: CASASGQETQYF. The CDR3 bases are TGTGCCAGCGCTTCGGGGCAAGAGACCCAGTACTTC.

CDR3 amino acids: CSVQTVAKNIQYF. The CDR3 DNA reads TGCAGCGTACAGACAGTAGCCAAAAACATTCAGTACTTC. The rearrangement links TRBV29-1 to TRBJ2-4; tentative D call: TRBD1 (5 bases). V lost 6 bases to trimming and J lost 0 bases, with 9 bases between them. Germline CDR1 SQVTM, CDR2 ANQGSEA. This CDR3 has 13 amino acids.

The chain has TRBV15 and TRBJ1-1; D not resolved. Germline assignment: CDR1 LNHNV and CDR2 YYDKDF (reference sequence). The CDR3 has 14 amino acids. V was clipped by 1 base and J by 6 bases, with 12 bases between them. The CDR3: CATSRVKMLAEAFF. CDR3 coding DNA: TGTGCCACCAGCAGAGTAAAAATGTTGGCTGAAGCTTTCTTT. Supplemented by reference TRBV15 and TRBJ1-1, the full variable domain reads DAMVIQNPRYQVTQFGKPVTLSCSQTLNHNVMYWYQQKSSQAPKLLFHYYDKDFNNEADTPDNFQSRRPNTSFCFLDIRSPGLGDTAMYLCATSRVKMLAEAFFGQGTRLTVV.

The rearrangement uses TRBV5-1 and TRBJ1-4, with a tentative D call TRBD1 (5 bases). Germline CDR1 SGHRS, CDR2 YFSETQ. V was cut by 4 bases and J by 2 bases, with 12 bases left in between. The CDR3 is made up of 15 amino acids. CDR3 in amino acids: CASSLTGGTNEKLFF. The CDR3 DNA is TGCGCCAGCAGCCTTACGGGGGGTACTAATGAAAAACTGTTTTTT.

J is TRBJ1-1 and V is TRBV3-1 (or the pseudogene TRBV3-2); TRBD1 is a possible D gene (5 bases). The CDR3 covers 13 residues. Trimming took off 9 bases at V and 1 base at J, with 12 bases between the two ends. Germline V gene data show CDR1 as LGHDT and CDR2 as YNNKEL (reference sequence). In DNA form, the CDR3 reads TGTGCCAGTGGGGGATTACCGAACACTGAAGCTTTCTTT. Translated, it gives CASGGLPNTEAFF.

The CDR3 spells CAWSWQPSTDTQYF. The CDR3 DNA is TGTGCCTGGAGTTGGCAGCCAAGCACAGATACGCAGTATTTT. J is TRBJ2-3 and V is TRBV30; D gene unclear. Germline V gives CDR1 GTSNPN, CDR2 SVGIG (reference sequence). The length of the CDR3 is 14 residues. The ends were cut back, 2 bases at V and 0 bases at J, with 9 bases in the middle.

This chain joins TRBV28 and TRBJ1-2; 9 bases are shared with TRBD1. Losses at the gene ends were 10 bases for V and 3 bases for J; bases not matched to a gene: 12. CDR1 is MDHEN and CDR2 is SYDVKM in the germline V gene. This CDR3 spans 15 amino acids. CDR3 in amino acids: CATNSQGAPDYGYTF. The CDR3 DNA reads TGTGCCACTAACTCACAGGGGGCGCCCGACTATGGCTACACCTTC.

The chain employs TRBV7-9 and TRBJ2-7, with TRBD1 identical over 7 bases. Germline V gene data show CDR1 as SEHNR and CDR2 as FQNEAQ (reference sequence). Trimming cost V 3 bases and J 3 bases; bases outside gene matches: 5. The CDR3 covers 14 residues. Written as DNA, the CDR3 is TGTGCCAGCAGCTTCGACAGGGAAGTCTACGAGCAGTACTTC. It yields the protein CASSFDREVYEQYF.

The rearrangement links TRBV6-2 or TRBV6-3 to TRBJ1-2; 9 nucleotides line up with TRBD1. CDR1 MNHEY and CDR2 SVGEGT come from the germline V gene. The CDR3 has 15 amino acids. Losses at the gene ends were 3 bases for V and 8 bases for J; bases not matched to a gene: 10. As DNA, the CDR3 is TGTGCCAGCAGTTATCGGGACAGGGCGGATCAAGGCTACACCTTC. Translating gives CASSYRDRADQGYTF.

This chain connects TRBV2 to TRBJ1-1, with 7 bases lining up with TRBD1. Germline V lookup: CDR1 SNHLY, CDR2 FYNNEI. The CDR3 consists of 13 residues. V lost 7 bases and J lost 4; bases outside the gene matches: 6. As DNA, the CDR3 is TGTGCCAGCACCCGGTCAGGGGGCACTGAAGCTTTCTTT. It codes for CASTRSGGTEAFF.

The V gene is TRBV28, the J gene TRBJ1-5; the D gene is possibly TRBD1 (6 bases). V lost 5 bases, J lost 7 bases, and 15 bases lay in between. The CDR3 sequence is 14 residues long. Germline-derived CDR1 and CDR2 are MDHEN and SYDVKM. CDR3 amino acids: CASSPSGARQPQHF. The CDR3 coding sequence is TGTGCCAGCAGTCCCTCAGGGGCAAGGCAGCCCCAGCATTTT.

The chain has TRBV12-5 and TRBJ1-1, with D maybe TRBD1 (5 bases). The CDR3 runs 14 residues. The germline V gene encodes CDR1 LGHNT and CDR2 FRNRAP. V dropped 2 bases and J dropped 6 bases, with 13 bases sitting between them. This CDR3 reads CASGLTYLGAEAFF. The CDR3 bases are TGTGCTAGTGGTTTGACCTACCTAGGGGCTGAAGCTTTCTTT. Using reference TRBV12-5 and TRBJ1-1 for the parts outside the CDR3, the full variable domain is DARVTQTPRHKVTEMGQEVTMRCQPILGHNTVFWYRQTMMQGLELLAYFRNRAPLDDSGMPKDRFSAEMPDATLATLKIQPSEPRDSAVYFCASGLTYLGAEAFFGQGTRLTVV.

The count of this clone is one. The identical CDR3 is also encoded by other nucleotide sequences in the sample. The rearrangement links TRBV28 to TRBJ1-3, with unresolved D. The germline V and J ends were trimmed by 5 bases and 0 bases, with 8 bases remaining between them. CDR3 length: 14 residues. In germline, CDR1 is MDHEN, CDR2 SYDVKM. This CDR3 is CASSPSGSGNTIYF. The DNA of the CDR3 is TGTGCCAGCAGTCCCTCCGGCTCTGGAAACACCATATATTTT.

This clone was picked up one time. The V and J genes are TRBV7-9 and TRBJ2-2; TRBD1 is a possible D gene (5 bases). Germline loops: CDR1 SEHNR, CDR2 FQNEAQ (reference sequence). The germline V and J ends were trimmed by 1 base and 2 bases, with 8 bases remaining between them. There are 15 residues in the CDR3. As DNA, the CDR3 is TGTGCCAGCAGCTTAGACAGGTTCAACACCGGGGAGCTGTTTTTT. Translating it yields CASSLDRFNTGELFF.

This clone appeared a single time. This chain uses TRBV24-1 with TRBJ2-3, with 8 bases fitting TRBD2. CDR1 and CDR2 (germline): KGHDR, SFDVKD. This CDR3 comprises 17 residues. V gave up 4 bases and J gave up 6 bases; unmatched junction bases: 14. The CDR3 DNA follows: TGTGCCACCAGTGACCCCGGGTCGGCGGGAGGTTTGGATACGCAGTATTTT. It encodes CATSDPGSAGGLDTQYF.

The J gene is TRBJ2-7, the V gene TRBV30; D is unresolved. In germline, CDR1 is GTSNPN, CDR2 SVGIG (reference sequence). This CDR3 has 11 residues. V lost 0 bases, J lost 6 bases, and 6 bases lay in between. CDR3 sequence reads: CAWSVQTEQYF. The CDR3 DNA follows: TGTGCCTGGAGTGTGCAAACCGAGCAGTACTTC.

Written as DNA, the CDR3 is TGTGCCAGCAGCTTAACGGCCCTCGGACAGGGGAGGGGCTACACCTTC. This translates into CASSLTALGQGRGYTF. The chain carries TRBV7-2 and TRBJ1-2; TRBD1 matches 9 bases. Germline values: CDR1 SGHTA, CDR2 FQGNSA. The V segment lost 2 bases and the J segment 8 bases; nucleotides outside the gene matches: 12. The CDR3 runs 16 residues. Complete variable domain (other parts from reference TRBV7-2 and TRBJ1-2): GAGVSQSPSNKVTEKGKDVELRCDPISGHTALYWYRQSLGQGLEFLIYFQGNSAPDKSGLPSDRFSAERTGGSVSTLTIQRTQQEDSAVYLCASSLTALGQGRGYTFGSGTRLTVV.

The chain couples TRBV5-1 to TRBJ1-4; possible D gene TRBD1, 5 bases. The V end was cut by 0 bases, the J end by 2 bases, with 8 bases between. Germline V gene sequence: CDR1 SGHRS, CDR2 YFSETQ. CDR3 length: 15 residues. The DNA for the CDR3 is TGCGCCAGCAGCTTGGATGGGGGGACTAATGAAAAACTGTTTTTT. Protein: CASSLDGGTNEKLFF.

This sequence joins TRBV5-4 and TRBJ2-5, with 12 bases lining up with TRBD2. The CDR3 totals 15 residues. After removal of 4 bases from V and 3 bases from J, the junction contained 4 bases not matched to a gene. CDR1 and CDR2 (germline): SGHNT, YYREEE (reference sequence). The CDR3 DNA reads TGTGCCAGCAGCCGGACTAGCGGGAATAAAGAGACCCAGTACTTC. Translating it yields CASSRTSGNKETQYF.

V is TRBV28 and J is TRBJ1-5, with 8 bases identical to TRBD1. The CDR3 extends over 16 amino acids. With V trimmed by 1 base and J by 3 bases, 5 bases remained unmatched. Looked up from germline, CDR1 is MDHEN and CDR2 is SYDVKM. Here the CDR3 reads CASSLFQGAINQPQHF. CDR3 nucleotide sequence: TGTGCCAGCAGTTTATTTCAGGGGGCCATCAATCAGCCCCAGCATTTT.

The CDR3, as DNA: TGTGCCAGCAGTTCCACAGGAGCTGGAAACACCATATATTTT. Residues: CASSSTGAGNTIYF. V and J are TRBV28 and TRBJ1-3, with D possibly TRBD1 on 5 matching bases. The CDR3 covers 14 residues. Germline V gene sequence: CDR1 MDHEN, CDR2 SYDVKM. The V end was cut by 4 bases, the J end by 2 bases, with 9 bases between.

The V gene is TRBV5-1, the J gene TRBJ1-2; D is uncertain. The V gene's germline CDR1 is SGHRS and CDR2 YFSETQ. The CDR3 length is 14 residues. Trimming took 0 bases from V and 4 from J, leaving 10 bases between them. The CDR3 reads CASSLVEGGYGYTF. In nucleotides, the CDR3 is TGCGCCAGCAGCTTGGTAGAGGGTGGCTATGGCTACACCTTC.

This chain connects TRBV14 to TRBJ2-1; 13 bases line up with TRBD2. Germline V gene lookup returns CDR1 SGHDN and CDR2 FVKESK. The length of the CDR3 is 15 residues. The J segment lost 7 bases and the V segment lost 3 bases, leaving 3 bases of the junction unmatched. The CDR3 protein is CASSQGLAGRNEQFF. The CDR3 DNA follows: TGTGCCAGCAGCCAGGGACTAGCGGGAAGGAATGAGCAGTTCTTC.

The chain carries TRBV6-2 or TRBV6-3 and TRBJ1-1, with D uncertain. The V and J ends lost 1 base and 1 base respectively, with 7 bases between them. Germline assignment: CDR1 MNHEY and CDR2 SVGEGT. This CDR3 spans 14 amino acids. The CDR3 DNA sequence: TGTGCCAGCAGTTACTATAGGGCGAACACTGAAGCTTTCTTT. It codes for CASSYYRANTEAFF.

The V call is TRBV6-5, the J call TRBJ2-1; 10 positions match TRBD2. Germline CDR1 is MNHEY and CDR2 is SVGAGI. Unmatched junction bases numbered 4, after V lost 6 bases and J lost 2 bases. The CDR3 is 15 residues long. CDR3 loop: CASRLAGGTYNEQFF. CDR3 DNA: TGTGCCAGCAGATTAGCGGGGGGCACCTACAATGAGCAGTTCTTC.

The chain carries TRBV5-1 and TRBJ1-2; 7 bases line up with TRBD1. CDR3 length: 15 residues. Trimming cost V 0 bases and J 4 bases; bases outside gene matches: 6. The V gene's germline CDR1 is SGHRS and CDR2 YFSETQ. CDR3 nucleotides: TGCGCCAGCAGCTTGGCGACAGGGAACCCCTATGGCTACACCTTC. It encodes CASSLATGNPYGYTF.

This sequence joins TRBV5-4 and TRBJ1-5; D call uncertain. The V end lost 2 bases, the J end lost 1 base, and 7 bases lay between the germline ends. CDR1 and CDR2 (germline): SGHNT, YYREEE (reference sequence). This CDR3 spans 14 amino acids. Here the CDR3 DNA reads TGTGCCAGCAGCTTTCTTGGGAGCAATCAGCCCCAGCATTTT. This codes for CASSFLGSNQPQHF.

This chain joins TRBV28 and TRBJ2-3; TRBD1 aligns across 9 bases. The CDR3 has 17 residues. Germline CDR1 is MDHEN and CDR2 is SYDVKM. Trimming cost V 4 bases and J 1 base; bases outside gene matches: 9. The CDR3 nucleotides are TGTGCCAGCAGTTGGGGACAGGGAGCTAGCGGCACAGATACGCAGTATTTT. Its translation is CASSWGQGASGTDTQYF.

The CDR3 reads CASAPGSSPQHF. Written as DNA, the CDR3 is TGTGCCAGCGCCCCGGGTAGTAGTCCCCAGCATTTT. J is TRBJ1-5 and V is TRBV12-3 or TRBV12-4; D call uncertain. The germline V and J ends were trimmed by 8 bases and 10 bases, with 15 bases remaining between them. The CDR3 contains 12 residues.

This rearrangement joins TRBV5-6 to TRBJ1-3; the D is unclear. Germline CDR1 and CDR2: SGHDT and YYEEEE. With 4 bases removed from V and 4 bases from J, the gap between germline ends came to 9 bases. The CDR3 contains 13 residues. CDR3 in amino acids: CASSPRVGNTIYF. The CDR3 nucleotides read TGTGCCAGCAGCCCTCGGGTAGGAAACACCATATATTTT. The complete variable domain, with remaining parts taken from reference TRBV5-6 and TRBJ1-3, reads DAGVTQSPTHLIKTRGQQVTLRCSPKSGHDTVSWYQQALGQGPQFIFQYYEEEERQRGNFPDRFSGHQFPNYSSELNVNALLLGDSALYLCASSPRVGNTIYFGEGSWLTVV.

The chain joins TRBV25-1 to TRBJ2-7; tentatively, D is TRBD1 or TRBD2 (5 bases each). The CDR3 has 12 amino acids. V lost 7 bases to trimming and J lost 3 bases, with 10 bases between them. The germline CDR1 and CDR2 sequences are MGHDK and SYGVNS. The chain's CDR3 is CASTWDGYEQYF. DNA for the CDR3: TGTGCCAGCACCTGGGACGGCTACGAGCAGTACTTC.

V gene TRBV24-1 combines with J gene TRBJ2-5, with D perhaps matching TRBD1 (6 bases). Trimming pared 4 bases from V and 5 bases from J, leaving 19 bases between. The germline gives CDR1 KGHDR, CDR2 SFDVKD. CDR3 length equals 16 residues. The CDR3 DNA sequence: TGTGCCACCAGTGAGCCGACAGGCTCTGCTGTTGAGACCCAGTACTTC. Protein sequence: CATSEPTGSAVETQYF.